The entry below describes one TCR beta chain. What it binds is not known. PCR used 60 Vbeta primers and 13 Jbeta primers. The method was immunoSEQ multiplex PCR; TCRdb's version includes in-frame clones alone and lacks a portion of them. In the table there are approximately 80,000 clones, more than 65% of which are singletons. The data originate from a study of cytomegalovirus exposure and HLA in healthy donors. Across the whole study: Inside one of the first data releases sat around 80 million unique TCRs taken from HLA-typed donors. Among some 400 genotyped donors, about 85% fell in the Caucasian-associated ancestry cluster. The study's findings and limits: Among the most significant clusters, several appeared linked to common viral pathogens in a later analysis. In a later analysis, HLA-associated beta chains showed higher expansion and lower generation probabilities than comparable chains.

The source of this sequence is a middle-aged woman in good health and CMV-seropositive. Specimen: PBMCs.

The CDR3 sequence is CASSPPGAPTEAFF. The CDR3 DNA is TGTGCCAGCAGCCCCCCTGGGGCCCCTACTGAAGCTTTCTTT. J is TRBJ1-1 and V is TRBV28; D perhaps matches TRBD1 (5 bases). Germline V gene sequence: CDR1 MDHEN, CDR2 SYDVKM. The CDR3 runs 14 residues. The V end lost 6 bases, the J end lost 5 bases, and 16 bases lay between the germline ends.